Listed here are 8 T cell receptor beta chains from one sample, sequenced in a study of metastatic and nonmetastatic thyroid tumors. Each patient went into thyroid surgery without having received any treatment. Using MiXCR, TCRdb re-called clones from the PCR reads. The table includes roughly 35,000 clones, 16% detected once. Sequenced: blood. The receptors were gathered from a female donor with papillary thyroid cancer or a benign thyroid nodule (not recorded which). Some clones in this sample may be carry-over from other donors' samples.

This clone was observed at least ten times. The CDR3 loop reads CASSSPPGADTGELFF. DNA for the CDR3: TGCGCCAGCAGCTCCCCCCCCGGGGCAGACACCGGGGAGCTGTTTTTT. V usage is TRBV5-1 and J usage is TRBJ2-2; the D call may be TRBD1 or TRBD2 (5 bases each). The CDR3 loop spans 16 amino acids. CDR1 and CDR2 (germline): SGHRS, YFSETQ. V shed 3 bases and J shed 3 bases, with 15 bases lying between them.

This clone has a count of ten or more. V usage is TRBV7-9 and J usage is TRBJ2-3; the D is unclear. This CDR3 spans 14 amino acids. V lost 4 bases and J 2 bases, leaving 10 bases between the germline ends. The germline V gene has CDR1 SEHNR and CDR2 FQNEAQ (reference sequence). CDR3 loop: CASSSRDPTDTQYF. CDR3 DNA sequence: TGTGCCAGCAGCTCTCGCGATCCCACAGATACGCAGTATTTT.

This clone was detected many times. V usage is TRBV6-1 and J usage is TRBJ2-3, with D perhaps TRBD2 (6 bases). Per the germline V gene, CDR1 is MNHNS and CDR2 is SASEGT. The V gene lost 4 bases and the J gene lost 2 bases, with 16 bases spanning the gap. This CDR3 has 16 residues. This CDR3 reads CASSGRLGLNTDTQYF. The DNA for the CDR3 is TGTGCCAGCAGTGGCCGACTAGGCCTTAACACAGATACGCAGTATTTT.

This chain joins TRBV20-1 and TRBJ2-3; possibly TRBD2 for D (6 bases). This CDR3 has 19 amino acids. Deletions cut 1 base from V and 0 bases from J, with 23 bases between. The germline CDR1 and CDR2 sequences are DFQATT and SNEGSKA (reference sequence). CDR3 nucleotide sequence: TGCAGTGCTAGAGTAAGTAGCTGGAGGGCCCCACATAGCACAGATACGCAGTATTTT. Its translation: CSARVSSWRAPHSTDTQYF.

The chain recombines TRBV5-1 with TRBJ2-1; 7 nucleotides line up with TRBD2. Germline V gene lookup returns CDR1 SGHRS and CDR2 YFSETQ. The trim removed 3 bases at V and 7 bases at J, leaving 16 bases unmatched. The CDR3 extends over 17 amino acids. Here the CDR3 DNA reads TGCGCCAGCAGCTGGGGGGGAGCGGGCCTCACGAGGAATGAGCAGTTCTTC. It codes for CASSWGGAGLTRNEQFF.

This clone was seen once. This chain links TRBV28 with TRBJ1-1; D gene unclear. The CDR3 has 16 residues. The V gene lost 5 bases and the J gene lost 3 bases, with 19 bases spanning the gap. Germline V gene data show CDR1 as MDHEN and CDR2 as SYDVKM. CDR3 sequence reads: CASSRSRGKGDTEAFF. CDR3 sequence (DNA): TGTGCCAGCAGTCGCAGTCGAGGGAAGGGAGACACTGAAGCTTTCTTT. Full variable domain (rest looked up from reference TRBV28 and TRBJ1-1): DVKVTQSSRYLVKRTGEKVFLECVQDMDHENMFWYRQDPGLGLRLIYFSYDVKMKEKGDIPEGYSVSREKKERFSLILESASTNQTSMYLCASSRSRGKGDTEAFFGQGTRLTVV.

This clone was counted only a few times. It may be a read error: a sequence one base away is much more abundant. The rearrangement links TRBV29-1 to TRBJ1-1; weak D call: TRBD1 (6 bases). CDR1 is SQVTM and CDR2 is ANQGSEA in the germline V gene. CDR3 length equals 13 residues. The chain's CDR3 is CSVAYRVTTESFF. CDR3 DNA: TGCAGCGTTGCTTACAGGGTTACAACTGAATCTTTCTTT.

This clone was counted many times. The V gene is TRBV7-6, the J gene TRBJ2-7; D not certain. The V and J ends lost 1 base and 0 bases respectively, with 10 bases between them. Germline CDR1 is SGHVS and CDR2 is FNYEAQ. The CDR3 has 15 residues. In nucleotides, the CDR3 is TGTGCCAGCAGCTTAGACGTGGGTTTCTCCTACGAGCAGTACTTC. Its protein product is CASSLDVGFSYEQYF.